A selection of T cell receptor beta chains follows, all from one sample in a study of T cells in localized non-small cell lung cancer. Sequenced by immunoSEQ multiplex PCR; TCRdb stores in-frame clones only, minus some. The table records around 140,000 clones, roughly 90% of them present only once. The starting material was peripheral blood, obtained before any cancer treatment. The receptors originated from a female donor of 60 years or more with stage I lung adenocarcinoma. Each CDR3 is given with its conserved first and last residue. D genes are given only for firm matches.

D gene	V gene	J gene	CDR3 DNA	CDR3 protein
NA	TRBV27	TRBJ2-2	TGTGCCAGCAAGTTAGTAAGGCTGAACACCGGGGAGCTGTTTTTT	CASKLVRLNTGELFF
TRBD2	TRBV7-3	TRBJ2-3	TGTGCCAGCAGCTCCACGCTGACTAGCGGGAGTGATACGCAGTATTTT	CASSSTLTSGSDTQYF
NA	TRBV28	TRBJ2-7	TGTGCCAGCAGTTTATGGACCACAGGGACCTCCTACGAGCAGTACTTC	CASSLWTTGTSYEQYF
NA	TRBV5-1	TRBJ1-1	TGCGCCAGCACCCTCGGAGGGTCCACTGAAGCTTTCTTT	CASTLGGSTEAFF
NA	TRBV9	TRBJ1-4	TGTGCCAGCAGCGTAGGTGCAGGGCCAGGGGAAAAACTGTTTTTT	CASSVGAGPGEKLFF
TRBD2	TRBV6-1	TRBJ2-1	TGTGCCAGCAGTGAAGCGTTACTAGCGGTTTGGGTTGAGCAGTTCTTC	CASSEALLAVWVEQFF
NA	TRBV5-5	TRBJ2-2	TGTGCCAGCAGCTTGGCGGACTATGGAATCGGGGAGCTGTTTTTT	CASSLADYGIGELFF
NA	TRBV11-2	TRBJ2-1	TGTGCCAGCAGTTTTGTCGGGGATGAGCAGTTCTTC	CASSFVGDEQFF
NA	TRBV29-1	TRBJ2-1	TGCAGCGTTGTAGAAACGGGAGTGGACAATGAGCAGTTCTTC	CSVVETGVDNEQFF
NA	TRBV10-2	TRBJ2-2	TGCGCCAGCAGGGGGGCCAGGCACACCGGGGAGCTGTTTTTT	CASRGARHTGELFF